These 27 T cell receptor beta chains were sequenced from one sample in a study of cytotoxic CD8 clonotypes in ibrutinib-treated CLL (dated by TCRdb to about 2021). In the paper's terms, the time point label means: 24 months on ibrutinib. The library was generated by the immunoSEQ multiplex PCR assay. TCRdb provides this immuneACCESS table in a form limited to in-frame rearrangements. Some clones are lacking; in checked studies, under half of them reflect an unresolved V gene, and why the rest are absent is not known. The table for this sample lists around 250,000 clones; 70% of them were counted only once. The ten largest clones add up to 15% of the sample. The sequencing used PBMCs, collected after 24 months of ibrutinib treatment. The receptors come from a human donor with chronic lymphocytic leukemia.

This sequence joins TRBV2 and TRBJ1-5; a weak D match, TRBD1 (5 bases). Germline V gives CDR1 SNHLY, CDR2 FYNNEI. V lost 4 bases and J 2 bases, leaving 9 bases between the germline ends. The CDR3 has 14 residues. The CDR3 sequence is CASSAGVGNQPQHF. CDR3 nucleotide sequence: TGTGCCAGCAGTGCGGGGGTAGGCAATCAGCCCCAGCATTTT.

V gene TRBV7-9 combines with J gene TRBJ2-2, with TRBD1 matching 9 bases. The CDR3 consists of 14 residues. The germline V gene encodes CDR1 SEHNR and CDR2 FQNEAQ (reference sequence). Losses at the gene ends were 4 bases for V and 4 bases for J; bases not matched to a gene: 1. For the CDR3, the DNA is TGTGCCAGCAGCTCGGACAGGGGCACCGGGGAGCTGTTTTTT. Its protein product is CASSSDRGTGELFF.

This clone appeared a single time. The CDR3 is CASSSPRRVSYEQYF. The CDR3 coding sequence is TGTGCCAGCAGCTCCCCCAGACGGGTCTCCTACGAGCAGTACTTC. The gene calls are TRBV28 and TRBJ2-7; D unresolved. In germline, CDR1 is MDHEN, CDR2 SYDVKM. This CDR3 is built from 15 residues. Trimming pared 6 bases from V and 0 bases from J, leaving 15 bases between.

V gene TRBV7-9 combines with J gene TRBJ2-7, with 12 bases identical to TRBD1. Germline V gene data show CDR1 as SEHNR and CDR2 as FQNEAQ (reference sequence). The V segment lost 5 bases and the J segment 1 base; nucleotides outside the gene matches: 6. The CDR3 totals 16 residues. As DNA, the CDR3 is TGTGCCAGCAGCCTCCCGGGACAGGGGGCTTCCTACGAGCAGTACTTC. It codes for CASSLPGQGASYEQYF.

The V call is TRBV18, the J call TRBJ1-5; 8 bases map to TRBD1. The germline V gene encodes CDR1 KGHSH and CDR2 LQKENI. Trimming at V came to 3 bases and at J to 3 bases, leaving 10 bases not matched to a gene. The CDR3 loop spans 17 amino acids. CDR3 protein: CASSPMRQGPNNQPQHF. The CDR3 DNA is TGTGCCAGCTCACCTATGAGACAGGGGCCGAACAATCAGCCCCAGCATTTT.

The V call is TRBV29-1, the J call TRBJ2-7; 8 positions agree with TRBD2. Germline lookup yields CDR1 SQVTM and CDR2 ANQGSEA. The CDR3 has 15 residues. Losses at the gene ends were 4 bases for V and 3 bases for J; bases not matched to a gene: 11. This chain's CDR3 is CSVVLAVGDIYEQYF. The DNA for the CDR3 is TGCAGCGTTGTACTAGCGGTGGGGGATATCTACGAGCAGTACTTC.

This sequence joins TRBV5-6 and TRBJ2-7; 11 nucleotides agree with TRBD1. The germline V gene encodes CDR1 SGHDT and CDR2 YYEEEE. Losses at the gene ends were 4 bases for V and 4 bases for J; bases not matched to a gene: 7. This CDR3 has 15 residues. The chain's CDR3 is CASSLGTGGRYEQYF. CDR3 in DNA: TGTGCCAGCAGCCTGGGGACAGGGGGACGGTACGAGCAGTACTTC.

The chain joins TRBV28 to TRBJ2-7; D is ambiguous. Germline CDR1 and CDR2: MDHEN and SYDVKM. This CDR3 is 12 amino acids long. With 8 bases removed from V and 3 bases from J, the gap between germline ends came to 11 bases. The CDR3 nucleotides read TGTGCCAGCGGGGATCCGAACTACGAGCAGTACTTC. Its translation: CASGDPNYEQYF.

V gene TRBV29-1 combines with J gene TRBJ2-3; the match to TRBD2 covers 13 bases. This CDR3 spans 13 amino acids. Germline V CDR1 and CDR2: SQVTM, ANQGSEA. With V trimmed by 4 bases and J by 8 bases, 3 bases remained unmatched. Here the CDR3 reads CSVGLAGGGTQYF. The CDR3 DNA follows: TGCAGCGTTGGACTAGCGGGAGGTGGTACGCAGTATTTT.

This clone was observed a handful of times. V usage is TRBV30 and J usage is TRBJ1-1, with TRBD1 as a possible D gene (5 bases). CDR3 length equals 14 residues. CDR1 GTSNPN and CDR2 SVGIG come from the germline V gene (reference sequence). V was pared by 2 bases and J by 10 bases, with 20 bases between. CDR3 sequence reads: CAWSKDMPPAGAFF. The CDR3 bases are TGTGCCTGGAGTAAGGACATGCCCCCTGCGGGAGCTTTCTTT. The variable domain in full, completed from reference TRBV30 and TRBJ1-1, reads SQTIHQWPATLVQPVGSPLSLECTVEGTSNPNLYWYRQAAGRGLQLLFYSVGIGQISSEVPQNLSASRPQDRQFILSSKKLLLSDSGFYLCAWSKDMPPAGAFFGQGTRLTVV.

The chain joins TRBV18 to TRBJ2-7; D remains ambiguous. Trimming pared 0 bases from V and 5 bases from J, leaving 14 bases between. The CDR3 extends over 15 amino acids. Germline loops: CDR1 KGHSH, CDR2 LQKENI. The CDR3 loop reads CASSPPAFSPNEQYF. CDR3 sequence (DNA): TGTGCCAGCTCACCACCGGCCTTCTCTCCTAACGAGCAGTACTTC.

The chain's CDR3 is CASSSAGTRRGRLFF. CDR3 nucleotides: TGTGCCAGCAGCTCTGCGGGGACACGGCGGGGGAGACTGTTTTTT. The genes are TRBV11-2 and TRBJ1-4; TRBD1 might be the D (6 bases). The germline V gene encodes CDR1 SGHAT and CDR2 FQNNGV. Trimming took off 4 bases at V and 13 bases at J, with 22 bases between the two ends. CDR3 length: 15 amino acids.

The V gene is TRBV11-3, the J gene TRBJ1-1; D call uncertain. Germline V gene sequence: CDR1 SGHNT, CDR2 YENEEA. This CDR3 has 15 residues. V shed 3 bases and J shed 2 bases, with 13 bases lying between them. In DNA form, the CDR3 reads TGTGCCAGCAGCTTGGGTGGCAGAGATAACACTGAAGCTTTCTTT. Its translation: CASSLGGRDNTEAFF.

This clone has more than one count but fewer than ten. V gene TRBV2 combines with J gene TRBJ1-2, with D hard to call. The CDR3 totals 13 residues. Germline loops: CDR1 SNHLY, CDR2 FYNNEI. The V end lost 1 base, the J end lost 8 bases, and 11 bases lay between the germline ends. For the CDR3, the DNA is TGTGCCAGCAGTGAAGACAGCTGGGGAGGCTACACCTTC. Translated, it gives CASSEDSWGGYTF. Together with reference TRBV2 and TRBJ1-2, the CDR3 gives the full variable domain: EPEVTQTPSHQVTQMGQEVILRCVPISNHLYFYWYRQILGQKVEFLVSFYNNEISEKSEIFDDQFSVERPDGSNFTLKIRSTKLEDSAMYFCASSEDSWGGYTFGSGTRLTVV.

The chain combines TRBV15 with TRBJ1-3, with D possibly TRBD1 on 5 matching bases. The V gene's germline CDR1 is LNHNV and CDR2 YYDKDF (reference sequence). V lost 2 bases, J lost 1 base, and 12 bases lay in between. The CDR3 is 16 amino acids. CDR3 amino acids: CATSRQPGRSGNTIYF. CDR3 DNA sequence: TGTGCCACCAGCAGACAACCAGGGCGGTCTGGAAACACCATATATTTT.

This sequence joins TRBV6-6 and TRBJ2-7; weak D call: TRBD2 (6 bases). CDR1 and CDR2 from the germline V gene are MNHNY and SVGAGI (reference sequence). The V and J ends lost 2 bases and 2 bases respectively, with 13 bases between them. This CDR3 spans 15 amino acids. The CDR3 loop is CASSYAGGETYEQYF. CDR3 nucleotide sequence: TGTGCCAGCAGTTACGCCGGCGGGGAGACCTACGAGCAGTACTTC.

This clone was seen more than once but under ten times. V is TRBV9 and J is TRBJ1-2; D ambiguous. Trimming stripped 0 bases from V and 1 base from J, with 7 bases between. Germline CDR1 and CDR2: SGDLS and YYNGEE. CDR3 length: 14 amino acids. CDR3 amino acids: CASSVGNINYGYTF. The CDR3 DNA sequence: TGTGCCAGCAGCGTAGGGAACATTAACTATGGCTACACCTTC.

This clone showed up just a few times. The chain uses TRBV5-1 and TRBJ1-3; weak D call: TRBD1 (5 bases). The germline V gene has CDR1 SGHRS and CDR2 YFSETQ. The CDR3 totals 16 residues. The V end lost 3 bases, the J end lost 0 bases, and 13 bases lay between the germline ends. The CDR3 loop is CASSSTDGGSGNTIYF. In DNA form, the CDR3 reads TGCGCCAGCAGCTCCACCGACGGGGGCTCTGGAAACACCATATATTTT. The full variable domain, its missing parts supplied by reference TRBV5-1 and TRBJ1-3, is KAGVTQTPRYLIKTRGQQVTLSCSPISGHRSVSWYQQTPGQGLQFLFEYFSETQRNKGNFPGRFSGRQFSNSRSEMNVSTLELGDSALYLCASSSTDGGSGNTIYFGEGSWLTVV.

V is TRBV28 and J is TRBJ2-1; 7 nucleotides line up with TRBD2. CDR1 and CDR2 from the germline V gene are MDHEN and SYDVKM. V trimming: 7 bases; J trimming: 7 bases; junction bases outside the gene matches: 4. CDR3 length equals 12 residues. DNA of the CDR3: TGTGCCAGCACCGTTAGCGGGAATGAGCAGTTCTTC. Translated: CASTVSGNEQFF.

The genes are TRBV9 and TRBJ2-1, with TRBD2 identical over 8 bases. The ends lost 0 bases at V and 8 bases at J; junction bases unmatched: 4. The germline CDR1 and CDR2 sequences are SGDLS and YYNGEE. This CDR3 contains 14 residues. CDR3 nucleotides: TGTGCCAGCAGCGTAGCGGGAGGGCCGGATGAGCAGTTCTTC. Protein sequence: CASSVAGGPDEQFF.

V is TRBV9 and J is TRBJ2-6; D possibly uses TRBD1 or TRBD2 (8 bases each). CDR1 is SGDLS, CDR2 YYNGEE, per germline. CDR3 length equals 22 residues. The V end lost 3 bases, the J end lost 3 bases, and 31 bases lay between the germline ends. CDR3 nucleotide sequence: TGTGCCAGCAGCGGGTACGGGACAGGCGACCGGGAGGGCCTGAGTGGGGCCAACGTCCTGACTTTC. It encodes CASSGYGTGDREGLSGANVLTF.

This chain connects TRBV14 to TRBJ2-1; the match to TRBD2 covers 7 bases. The germline V gene encodes CDR1 SGHDN and CDR2 FVKESK. V trimming: 2 bases; J trimming: 4 bases; junction bases outside the gene matches: 8. There are 16 residues in the CDR3. This chain's CDR3 is CASSQYFGGSYNEQFF. The CDR3, as DNA: TGTGCCAGCAGCCAATATTTCGGGGGGAGTTACAATGAGCAGTTCTTC. Full variable domain (rest looked up from reference TRBV14 and TRBJ2-1): EAGVTQFPSHSVIEKGQTVTLRCDPISGHDNLYWYRRVMGKEIKFLLHFVKESKQDESGMPNNRFLAERTGGTYSTLKVQPAELEDSGVYFCASSQYFGGSYNEQFFGPGTRLTVL.

V and J are TRBV4-3 and TRBJ1-4; D is undetermined. Trimming removed 0 bases from V and 5 bases from J, with 4 bases in between. Germline lookup yields CDR1 LGHNA and CDR2 YSLEER. This CDR3 has 13 residues. The CDR3 loop is CASSQDLNEKLFF. The CDR3 coding sequence is TGCGCCAGCAGCCAAGATCTGAATGAAAAACTGTTTTTT.

The V call is TRBV9, the J call TRBJ1-2; D is possibly TRBD1 (5 bases). From germline, CDR1 is SGDLS and CDR2 YYNGEE. V was trimmed by 2 bases and J by 8 bases, leaving 13 bases between them. The CDR3 extends over 13 amino acids. CDR3 sequence (DNA): TGTGCCAGCAGCGTCGGCCCCTGGGGGGGCTACACCTTC. Translation: CASSVGPWGGYTF.

This chain links TRBV5-1 with TRBJ2-1; TRBD1 is a possible D gene (5 bases). Germline V gene sequence: CDR1 SGHRS, CDR2 YFSETQ. This CDR3 is 13 amino acids long. The V and J ends lost 2 bases and 5 bases respectively, with 8 bases between them. CDR3 coding DNA: TGCGCCAGCAGCTTCAGGGTGGACAATGAGCAGTTCTTC. This encodes CASSFRVDNEQFF. Full variable domain (missing parts from reference TRBV5-1 and TRBJ2-1): KAGVTQTPRYLIKTRGQQVTLSCSPISGHRSVSWYQQTPGQGLQFLFEYFSETQRNKGNFPGRFSGRQFSNSRSEMNVSTLELGDSALYLCASSFRVDNEQFFGPGTRLTVL.

This clone was recorded at least ten times. The chain carries TRBV2 and TRBJ2-7, with unresolved D. The V gene's germline CDR1 is SNHLY and CDR2 FYNNEI. The CDR3 is made up of 14 amino acids. V was pared by 0 bases and J by 3 bases, with 9 bases between. The CDR3 loop reads CASSEAGIGYEQYF. The DNA of the CDR3 is TGTGCCAGCAGTGAAGCTGGGATTGGCTACGAGCAGTACTTC.

The V and J genes are TRBV2 and TRBJ2-3; D remains unclear. CDR1 and CDR2 from the germline V gene are SNHLY and FYNNEI. V was cut by 4 bases and J by 2 bases, with 7 bases left in between. The CDR3 contains 13 residues. Written as DNA, the CDR3 is TGTGCCAGCAGTGGGTTCCCCACAGATACGCAGTATTTT. This translates into CASSGFPTDTQYF.